A single sample gave rise to the 7 T cell receptor beta chains below, sequenced in a study of blood T cell repertoires in COVID-19. The data were produced by immunoSEQ multiplex PCR, yet TCRdb's version contains in-frame clones alone and is incomplete. The sample lists some 300,000 clones; nearly 90% were seen once. Sequencing was carried out using peripheral blood. The receptors were gathered from a woman in her thirties or forties with COVID-19, enrolled during active disease.

The V call is TRBV19, the J call TRBJ1-5; maybe TRBD1 (6 bases). Germline V lookup: CDR1 LNHDA, CDR2 SQIVND (reference sequence). V gave up 4 bases and J gave up 0 bases, with 10 bases separating them. This CDR3 contains 15 residues. CDR3 amino acids: CASSNGQNSNQPQHF. The DNA of the CDR3 is TGTGCCAGTAGTAACGGACAGAATAGCAATCAGCCCCAGCATTTT.

This chain connects TRBV6-1 to TRBJ1-2; D not resolved. This CDR3 spans 14 amino acids. From germline, CDR1 is MNHNS and CDR2 SASEGT. Trimming took off 2 bases at V and 4 bases at J, with 11 bases between the two ends. In DNA form, the CDR3 reads TGTGCCAGCAGTGAACCGGGTATGCGCTATGGCTACACCTTC. It is translated as CASSEPGMRYGYTF.

The chain couples TRBV9 to TRBJ2-7, with D possibly TRBD1 on 6 matching bases. The ends were cut back, 0 bases at V and 0 bases at J, with 10 bases in the middle. This CDR3 has 15 amino acids. Per the germline V gene, CDR1 is SGDLS and CDR2 is YYNGEE. The CDR3 nucleotides are TGTGCCAGCAGCGTAGCTGTGGGGGCCTCCTACGAGCAGTACTTC. Translating gives CASSVAVGASYEQYF.

The V gene is TRBV5-1, the J gene TRBJ2-5; 7 positions agree with TRBD1. The CDR3 extends over 13 amino acids. Germline V gene sequence: CDR1 SGHRS, CDR2 YFSETQ. The V and J ends lost 3 bases and 4 bases, in that order; junction bases with no gene match: 3. In DNA, the CDR3 is TGCGCCAGCAGCTCGGACAGGCCAGAGACCCAGTACTTC. Translating gives CASSSDRPETQYF.

In its sample, this clone was seen once. V usage is TRBV9 and J usage is TRBJ1-4; TRBD1 aligns across 10 bases. Unmatched junction bases numbered 12, after V lost 2 bases and J lost 5 bases. The CDR3 totals 18 residues. Looked up from germline, CDR1 is SGDLS and CDR2 is YYNGEE. The CDR3 protein is CASSVFDRGLRGNEKLFF. CDR3 in DNA: TGTGCCAGCAGCGTTTTTGACAGGGGGCTTAGGGGAAATGAAAAACTGTTTTTT.

The count of this clone is one. This rearrangement joins TRBV29-1 to TRBJ2-1; D is perhaps TRBD1 (5 bases). V lost 3 bases and J 4 bases, leaving 19 bases between the germline ends. Germline V gene data show CDR1 as SQVTM and CDR2 as ANQGSEA. There are 16 residues in the CDR3. The CDR3: CSVDRSGQGYYNEQFF. Here the CDR3 DNA reads TGCAGCGTTGATAGGTCTGGGCAGGGATATTACAATGAGCAGTTCTTC.

The gene calls are TRBV9 and TRBJ2-5; D possibly corresponds to TRBD2 (5 bases). Germline V gives CDR1 SGDLS, CDR2 YYNGEE. V was trimmed by 0 bases and J by 3 bases, leaving 12 bases between them. This CDR3 comprises 15 residues. CDR3 bases: TGTGCCAGCAGCGTAGGAGGGATTCGAGAAGAGACCCAGTACTTC. It encodes CASSVGGIREETQYF.